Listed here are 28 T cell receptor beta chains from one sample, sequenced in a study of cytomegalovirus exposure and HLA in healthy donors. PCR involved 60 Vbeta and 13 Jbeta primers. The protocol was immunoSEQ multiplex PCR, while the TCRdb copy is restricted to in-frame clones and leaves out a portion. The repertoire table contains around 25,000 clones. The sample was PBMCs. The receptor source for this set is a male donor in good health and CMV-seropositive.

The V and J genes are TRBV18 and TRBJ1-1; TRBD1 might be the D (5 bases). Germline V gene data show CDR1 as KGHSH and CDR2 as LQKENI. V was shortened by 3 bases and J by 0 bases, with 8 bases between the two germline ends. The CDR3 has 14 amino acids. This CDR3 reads CASSPTALNTEAFF. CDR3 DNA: TGTGCCAGCTCACCGACAGCTTTGAACACTGAAGCTTTCTTT.

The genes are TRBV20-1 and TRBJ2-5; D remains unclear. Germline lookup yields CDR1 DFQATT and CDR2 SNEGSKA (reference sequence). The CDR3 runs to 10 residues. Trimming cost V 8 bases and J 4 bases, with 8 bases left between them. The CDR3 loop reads CSFFSETQYF. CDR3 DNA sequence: TGCAGTTTCTTTTCAGAGACCCAGTACTTC.

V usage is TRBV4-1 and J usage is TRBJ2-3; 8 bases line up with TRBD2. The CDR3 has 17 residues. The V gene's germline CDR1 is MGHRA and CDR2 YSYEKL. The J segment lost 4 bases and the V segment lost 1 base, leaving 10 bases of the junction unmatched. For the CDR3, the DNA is TGCGCCAGCAGCCAAGTCGTAGAGCGGGGGCAGGCAGATACGCAGTATTTT. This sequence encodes CASSQVVERGQADTQYF.

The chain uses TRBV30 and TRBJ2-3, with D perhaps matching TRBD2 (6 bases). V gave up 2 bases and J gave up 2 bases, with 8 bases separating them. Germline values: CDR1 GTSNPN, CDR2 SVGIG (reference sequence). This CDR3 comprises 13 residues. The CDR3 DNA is TGTGCCTGGAGTCGGACTACCACAGATACGCAGTATTTT. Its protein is CAWSRTTTDTQYF.

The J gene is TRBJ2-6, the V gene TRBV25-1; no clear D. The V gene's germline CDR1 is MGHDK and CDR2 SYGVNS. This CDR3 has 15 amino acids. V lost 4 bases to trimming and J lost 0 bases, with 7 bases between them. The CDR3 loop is CASSGGHSGANVLTF. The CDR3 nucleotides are TGTGCCAGCAGTGGTGGGCACTCTGGGGCCAACGTCCTGACTTTC.

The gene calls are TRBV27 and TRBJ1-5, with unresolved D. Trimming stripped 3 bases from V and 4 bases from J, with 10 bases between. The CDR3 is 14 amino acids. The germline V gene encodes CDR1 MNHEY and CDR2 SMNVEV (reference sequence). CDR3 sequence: CASSLNGLNQPQHF. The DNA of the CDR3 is TGTGCCAGCAGTTTGAATGGCTTGAATCAGCCCCAGCATTTT.

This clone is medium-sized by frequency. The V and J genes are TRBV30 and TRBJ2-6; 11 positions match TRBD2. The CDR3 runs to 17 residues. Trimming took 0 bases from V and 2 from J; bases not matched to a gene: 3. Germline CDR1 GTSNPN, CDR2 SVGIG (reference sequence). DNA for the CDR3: TGTGCCTGGAGTGTACTAGCGGGAGCTGCTGGGGCCAACGTCCTGACTTTC. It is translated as CAWSVLAGAAGANVLTF. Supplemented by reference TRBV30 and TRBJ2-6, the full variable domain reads SQTIHQWPATLVQPVGSPLSLECTVEGTSNPNLYWYRQAAGRGLQLLFYSVGIGQISSEVPQNLSASRPQDRQFILSSKKLLLSDSGFYLCAWSVLAGAAGANVLTFGAGSRLTVL.

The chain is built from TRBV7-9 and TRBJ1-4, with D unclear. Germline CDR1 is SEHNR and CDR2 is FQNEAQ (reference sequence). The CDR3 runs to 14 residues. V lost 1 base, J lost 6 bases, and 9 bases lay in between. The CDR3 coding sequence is TGTGCCAGCAGCTTAGGTGAGGGAGATGAAAAACTGTTTTTT. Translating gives CASSLGEGDEKLFF.

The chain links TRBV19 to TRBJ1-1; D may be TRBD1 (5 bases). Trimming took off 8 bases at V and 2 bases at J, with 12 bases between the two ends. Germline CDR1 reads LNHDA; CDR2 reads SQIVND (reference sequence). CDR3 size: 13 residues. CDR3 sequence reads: CASDDRFNTEAFF. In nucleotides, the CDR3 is TGTGCCAGTGATGACAGATTTAACACTGAAGCTTTCTTT.

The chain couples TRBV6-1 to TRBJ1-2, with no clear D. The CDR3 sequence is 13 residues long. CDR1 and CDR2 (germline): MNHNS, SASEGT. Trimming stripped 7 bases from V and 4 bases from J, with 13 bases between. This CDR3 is CASTRTDAYGYTF. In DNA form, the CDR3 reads TGTGCCAGCACTAGGACTGATGCCTATGGCTACACCTTC.

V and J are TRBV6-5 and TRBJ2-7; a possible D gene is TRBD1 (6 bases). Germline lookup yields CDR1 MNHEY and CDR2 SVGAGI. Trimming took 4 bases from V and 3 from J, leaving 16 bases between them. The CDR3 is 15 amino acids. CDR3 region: CASSFSFRDNYEQYF. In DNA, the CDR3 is TGTGCCAGCAGTTTCTCCTTCCGGGACAACTACGAGCAGTACTTC.

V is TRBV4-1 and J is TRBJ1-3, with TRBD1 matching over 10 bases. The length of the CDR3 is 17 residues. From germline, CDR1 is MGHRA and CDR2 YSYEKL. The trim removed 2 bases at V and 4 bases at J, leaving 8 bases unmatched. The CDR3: CASSQSGTGAKGNTIYF. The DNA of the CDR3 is TGCGCCAGCAGCCAATCCGGGACAGGGGCCAAGGGAAACACCATATATTTT.

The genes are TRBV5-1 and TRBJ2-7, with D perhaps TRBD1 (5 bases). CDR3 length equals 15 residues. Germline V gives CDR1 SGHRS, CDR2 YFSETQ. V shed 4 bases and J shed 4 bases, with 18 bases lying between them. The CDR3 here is CASSRSGNPAYEQYF. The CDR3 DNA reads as TGCGCCAGCAGCCGATCAGGGAATCCTGCGTACGAGCAGTACTTC.

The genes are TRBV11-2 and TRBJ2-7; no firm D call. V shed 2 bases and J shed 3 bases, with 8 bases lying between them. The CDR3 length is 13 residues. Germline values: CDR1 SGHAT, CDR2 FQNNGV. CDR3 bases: TGTGCCAGCAGCTTAAATCGGGTCTACGAGCAGTACTTC. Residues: CASSLNRVYEQYF.

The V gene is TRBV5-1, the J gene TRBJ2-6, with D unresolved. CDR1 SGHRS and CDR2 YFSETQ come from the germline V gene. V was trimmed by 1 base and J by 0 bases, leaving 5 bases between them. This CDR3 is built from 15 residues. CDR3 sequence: CASSLTASGANVLTF. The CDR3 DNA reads TGCGCCAGCAGCTTGACAGCCTCTGGGGCCAACGTCCTGACTTTC. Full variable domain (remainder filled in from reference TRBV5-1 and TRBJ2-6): KAGVTQTPRYLIKTRGQQVTLSCSPISGHRSVSWYQQTPGQGLQFLFEYFSETQRNKGNFPGRFSGRQFSNSRSEMNVSTLELGDSALYLCASSLTASGANVLTFGAGSRLTVL.

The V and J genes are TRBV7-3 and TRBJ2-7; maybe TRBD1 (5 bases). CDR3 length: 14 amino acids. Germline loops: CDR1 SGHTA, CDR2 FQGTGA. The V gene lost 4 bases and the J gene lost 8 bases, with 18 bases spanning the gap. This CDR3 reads CASSSMTDAYKQYF. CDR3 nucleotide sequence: TGTGCCAGCAGCTCCATGACAGATGCTTACAAGCAGTACTTC.

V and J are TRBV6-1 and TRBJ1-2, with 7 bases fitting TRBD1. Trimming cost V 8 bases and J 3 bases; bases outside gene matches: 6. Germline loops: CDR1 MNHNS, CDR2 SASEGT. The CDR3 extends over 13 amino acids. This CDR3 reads CASLQGPDYGYTF. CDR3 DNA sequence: TGTGCCAGCCTACAGGGGCCAGACTATGGCTACACCTTC.

The CDR3 spells CASSPPSGFTF. Here the CDR3 DNA reads TGTGCCAGCAGTCCCCCCTCAGGGTTCACCTTC. The chain has TRBV2 and TRBJ1-2, with a possible D match to TRBD1 (5 bases). This CDR3 has 11 amino acids. Germline V gene sequence: CDR1 SNHLY, CDR2 FYNNEI. V gave up 5 bases and J gave up 13 bases, with 14 bases separating them.

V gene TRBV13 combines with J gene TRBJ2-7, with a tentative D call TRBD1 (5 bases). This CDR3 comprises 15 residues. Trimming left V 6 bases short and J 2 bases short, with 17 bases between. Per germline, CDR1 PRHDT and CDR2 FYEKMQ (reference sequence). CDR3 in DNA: TGTGCCAGCAGTACCTTCCAAGTAGGGGCCTACGAGCAGTACTTC. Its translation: CASSTFQVGAYEQYF.

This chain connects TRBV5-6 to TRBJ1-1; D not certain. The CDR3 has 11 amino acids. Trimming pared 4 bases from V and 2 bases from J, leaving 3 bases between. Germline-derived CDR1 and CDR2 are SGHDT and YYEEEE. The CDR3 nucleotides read TGTGCCAGCAGCCTAAACACTGAAGCTTTCTTT. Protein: CASSLNTEAFF.

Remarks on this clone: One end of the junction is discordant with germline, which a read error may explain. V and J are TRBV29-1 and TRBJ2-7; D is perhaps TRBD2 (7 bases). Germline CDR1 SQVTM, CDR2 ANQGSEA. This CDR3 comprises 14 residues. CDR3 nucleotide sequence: TGCAGCGTTAAAGAGGGGGGGGCGATCCAGGAGCAGTACTTC. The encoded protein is CSVKEGGAIQEQYF.

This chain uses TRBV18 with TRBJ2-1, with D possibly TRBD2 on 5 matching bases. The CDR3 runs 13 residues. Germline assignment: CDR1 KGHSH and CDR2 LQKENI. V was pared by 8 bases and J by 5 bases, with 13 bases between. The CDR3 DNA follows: TGTGCCAGCCTATCGGGAACCGACAATGAGCAGTTCTTC. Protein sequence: CASLSGTDNEQFF. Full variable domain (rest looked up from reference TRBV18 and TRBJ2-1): NAGVMQNPRHLVRRRGQEARLRCSPMKGHSHVYWYRQLPEEGLKFMVYLQKENIIDESGMPKERFSAEFPKEGPSILRIQQVVRGDSAAYFCASLSGTDNEQFFGPGTRLTVL.

CDR3 sequence: CASSTHRDRVRYF. The CDR3 DNA reads TGTGCCAGCAGTACTCACCGGGACAGGGTTCGATACTTC. The chain carries TRBV28 and TRBJ2-7, with 9 bases identical to TRBD1. With V trimmed by 5 bases and J by 13 bases, 12 bases remained unmatched. The germline gives CDR1 MDHEN, CDR2 SYDVKM. This CDR3 region has 13 residues. Combining the CDR3 with reference TRBV28 and TRBJ2-7 gives the whole variable domain DVKVTQSSRYLVKRTGEKVFLECVQDMDHENMFWYRQDPGLGLRLIYFSYDVKMKEKGDIPEGYSVSREKKERFSLILESASTNQTSMYLCASSTHRDRVRYFGPGTRLTVT.

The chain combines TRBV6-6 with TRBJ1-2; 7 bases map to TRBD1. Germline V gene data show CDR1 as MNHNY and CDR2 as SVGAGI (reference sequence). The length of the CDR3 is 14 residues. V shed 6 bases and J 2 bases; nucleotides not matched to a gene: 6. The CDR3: CASRAGQNNYGYTF. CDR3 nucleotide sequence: TGTGCCAGCAGGGCGGGACAGAACAACTATGGCTACACCTTC.

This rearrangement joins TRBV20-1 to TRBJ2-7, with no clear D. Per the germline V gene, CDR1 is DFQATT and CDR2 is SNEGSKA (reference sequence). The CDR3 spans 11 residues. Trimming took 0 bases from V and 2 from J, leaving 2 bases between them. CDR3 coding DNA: TGCAGTGCTAGAGACACCTACGAGCAGTACTTC. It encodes CSARDTYEQYF.

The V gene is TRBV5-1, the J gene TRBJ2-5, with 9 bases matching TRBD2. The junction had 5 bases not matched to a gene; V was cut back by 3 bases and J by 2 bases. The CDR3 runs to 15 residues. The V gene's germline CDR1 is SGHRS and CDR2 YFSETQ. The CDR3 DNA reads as TGCGCCAGCAGCTCTCCCAGCGGGGGGCAAGAGACCCAGTACTTC. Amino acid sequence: CASSSPSGGQETQYF.

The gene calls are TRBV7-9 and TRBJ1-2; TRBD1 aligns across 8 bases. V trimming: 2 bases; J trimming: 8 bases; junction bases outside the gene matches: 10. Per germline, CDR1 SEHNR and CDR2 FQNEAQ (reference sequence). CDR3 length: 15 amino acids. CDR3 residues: CASSLIMDRAGGYTF. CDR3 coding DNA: TGTGCCAGCAGCTTAATTATGGACAGGGCGGGAGGCTACACCTTC.

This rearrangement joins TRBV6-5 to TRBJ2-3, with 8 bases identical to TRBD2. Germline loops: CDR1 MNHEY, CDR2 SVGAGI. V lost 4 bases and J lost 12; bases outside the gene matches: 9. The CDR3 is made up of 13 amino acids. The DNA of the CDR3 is TGTGCCAGCAGTTCAAGTAAGGGGACTAGACAGTATTTT. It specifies CASSSSKGTRQYF.